This T cell receptor (beta chain) originates from a study of identical twins (dated by TCRdb to the mid-2010s). For context, the study as a whole: The study deep-sequenced TCR alpha and beta repertoires from monozygotic twins, unrelated adults of various ages and cord blood to test whether fetal clonotypes persist. To rule out contamination, the twin experiments were replicated at different times with different library preparation protocols. What the research found in general, with its limitations: Compared with coincidental sharing between unrelated individuals, out-of-frame TCR alpha sequences shared between twins showed an excess of sequences with low generation probability. The excess sharing between twins in beta out-of-frame sequences was weaker because fewer shared sequences reduced the signal-to-noise ratio. In monozygotic twins, out-of-frame TCR alpha sharing was systematically underestimated by recombination models, although the models agreed with sharing between unrelated individuals. Invariant T cells such as MAIT and iNKT could partly confound zero-insertion analyses, though diverse VJ usage argued against this for most clonotypes. Fewer insertions were carried by abundant cord blood beta clonotypes, a similar but weaker trend appeared in young adult naive repertoires, and no such trend appeared in memory repertoires. Conclusions relied on cross-sectional statistical analysis, since the same donors could not be followed over many years.

From the germline V gene (reference sequence), CDR1 is WNHNN and CDR2 is SYGVQD. The CDR3, from cysteine to phenylalanine, totals 13 residues. Of all the DNA, just the CDR3 is kept, 39 bases in frame from base 1. The method was 5' RACE. Sequencing instrument: Illumina HiSeq 2000. Template switching introduced a universal primer binding site; the final cDNA contained a unique molecular identifier, enabling accurate counting of TCR cDNA molecules. First-strand cDNA for TCR alpha and beta chains was synthesized from specific primers in the conserved constant-segment region. To control for contamination, every cDNA library carried two barcodes: a SMART-Mk sample barcode plus Illumina barcodes. TruSeq adapter sequences and Illumina sample barcodes were added in two successive PCR steps. TCR alpha and beta cDNA libraries were sequenced on the Illumina HiSeq platform with custom primers. Per the authors' processing: Unique molecular identifiers were extracted from raw reads with MiGEC, and CDR3 positions were determined with MiXCR. Recombination models were inferred per individual with the repgenHMM and IGoR tools using an EM algorithm. The tcR package in R was used for shared clonotype analysis, with sharing normalized by the product of cloneset sizes. Out-of-frame nonproductive sequences were analyzed to study raw recombination free of thymic and clonal selection effects. Through fastp at Q25 and MiXCR, TCRdb rebuilt clones from the public reads, retaining in-frame beta chains. Under each unique CDR3 protein, matching rows form one entry showing the most common genes and DNA. For this entry, the V and J calls and clone size follow TCRdb and not the study's own pipeline. The sample yields approximately 1.8 million distinct CDR3 sequences; roughly a third were counted once. Of the sample, about 0.27% falls within the top ten clones.

Only healthy Caucasian donors were included. Concerning this clonotype itself: No cognate antigen has been identified for it. Base qualities were left out, and no much larger clone turns up one base away.

The rearranged chain carries TRBV10-1 and TRBJ2-1; TRBD2 agrees with 9 junctional bases. This sequence originates from a newborn girl in good health. The sequenced sample consisted of cord blood. The CDR3 region: CASRAGGSGSQFF. The nucleotide sequence reads TGCGCGTCACGAGCGGGAGGAAGTGGATCCCAGTTCTTC.